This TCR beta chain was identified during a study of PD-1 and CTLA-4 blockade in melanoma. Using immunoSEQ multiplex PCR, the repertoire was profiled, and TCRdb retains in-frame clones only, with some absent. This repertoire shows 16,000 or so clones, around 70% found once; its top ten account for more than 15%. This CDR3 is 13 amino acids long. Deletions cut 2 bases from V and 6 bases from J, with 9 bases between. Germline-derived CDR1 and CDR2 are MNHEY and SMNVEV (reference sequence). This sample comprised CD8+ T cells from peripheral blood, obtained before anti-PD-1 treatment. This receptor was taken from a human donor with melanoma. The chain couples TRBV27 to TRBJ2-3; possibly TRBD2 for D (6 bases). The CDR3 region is CASSLNGRDTQYF. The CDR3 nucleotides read TGTGCCAGCAGTTTAAATGGGAGGGATACGCAGTATTTT.